The rows below give T cell receptor beta chains drawn from one sample of a study of blood T cell repertoires in COVID-19. The table came from immunoSEQ multiplex PCR; TCRdb's copy has only in-frame clones and leaves some out. Among about 210,000 clones listed, about 86% were seen once. Sequencing was performed on peripheral blood. These TCRs come from a man aged 18 to 29 with active or convalescent COVID-19. Both conserved end residues are trimmed from each CDR3. Expanded clones are given a class, and other clones once, few, many or no size at all.

>TRBJ2-3|NA|TRBV7-7
ASSLLAVGTQY
>TRBJ2-1|NA|TRBV5-8
ASSAYVFGGKYNEQF
>TRBJ1-5|NA|TRBV5-1
ASSPSGGVHQPQH
>TRBJ2-2|once|TRBV2
ASTLAGAAGTGELF
>TRBJ2-2|NA|TRBV3-1/TRBV3-2
ASSQATSGGQLF
>TRBJ2-1|NA|TRBV7-8
ASSSGNEQF
>TRBJ2-3|NA|TRBV28
ASSSWGGSSTDTQY
>TRBJ1-1|few|TRBV6-5
ASSPRLWNTEAF
>TRBJ2-1|once|TRBV2
ASSDGGTSSNEQF
>TRBJ1-5|NA|TRBV6-4
ASTDYWSNQPQH
>TRBJ2-7|NA|TRBV10-3
ATGRDKSSYEQY
>TRBJ1-1|NA|TRBV19
ASSIVVRDGGNTEAF
>TRBJ1-4|NA|TRBV19
ATEGPNEKLF
>TRBJ2-5|NA|TRBV11-2
ASSLGAKETQY
>TRBJ1-6|NA|TRBV27
ASSQGVGSPLH
>TRBJ2-1|NA|TRBV9
ASSGTSGRPMEQF
>TRBJ2-3|NA|TRBV9
ASSVVSGSTDTQY
>TRBJ1-2|many|TRBV19
ASNYRGGGNYGYT
>TRBJ2-7|NA|TRBV7-9
ASSPPDRGQY
>TRBJ2-2|NA|TRBV29-1
SVEALTGELF
>TRBJ2-2|NA|TRBV19
ASSPSWQVGTGELF
>TRBJ1-2|NA|TRBV6-4
ASSPGTGGYYGYT
>TRBJ2-7|few|TRBV5-5
ASSPSQGGEQY
>TRBJ1-1|NA|TRBV6-5
ASSRDRSQAF
>TRBJ1-1|NA|TRBV30
AWIDRGQGLYTEAF
>TRBJ2-3|NA|TRBV19
ASSIFVTGTDTQY
>TRBJ2-5|few|TRBV5-1
ASSLAGAQETQY
>TRBJ1-6|NA|TRBV19
ASSRGQGANNSPLH
>TRBJ1-3|NA|TRBV18
ASSPWDSLGNTIY
>TRBJ1-2|NA|TRBV13
ASSTGTGNGYT
>TRBJ2-3|NA|TRBV19
ATRTSGGEDTQY
>TRBJ2-1|once|TRBV6-5
ASSYKLGGQNEQF
>TRBJ2-1|NA|TRBV24-1
ATSDLAADSQNEQF
>TRBJ2-7|NA|TRBV2
ASRMGQVGEQY
>TRBJ1-6|NA|TRBV11-2
ASSPGDRNNSPLH
>TRBJ1-1|NA|TRBV19
ASSIDGGTEAF
>TRBJ2-3|few|TRBV6-5
ASSTGLAGGDTQY
>TRBJ1-5|NA|TRBV28
ASSTRHSNQPQH
>TRBJ2-7|NA|TRBV4-1
ASSQQLIRDRAYEQY
>TRBJ2-1|NA|TRBV7-6
ASSLRLDYNEQF
>TRBJ1-1|NA|TRBV11-1
ASSWGLRTEAF
>TRBJ2-5|once|TRBV28
ASMVARVQETQY
>TRBJ1-1|NA|TRBV29-1
SVVGGGTEAF
>TRBJ2-1|NA|TRBV25-1
ASSEDRGPSSYNEQF
>TRBJ2-6|NA|TRBV5-1
ASSSPGANVLT
>TRBJ2-7|NA|TRBV4-1
ASSRDRIYEQY
>TRBJ2-7|few|TRBV5-4
ASSSPQGYEQY
>TRBJ2-1|NA|TRBV9
ASSVEKGDKGNEQF
>TRBJ1-1|NA|TRBV6-5
ASSYGAGTEAF
>TRBJ2-1|NA|TRBV4-1
ASSQDIPFNEQF
>TRBJ2-1|NA|TRBV18
ASSPPFGTAPGGSYNEQF
>TRBJ2-4|NA|TRBV19
ASSAGASGSIQY
>TRBJ2-1|NA|TRBV21-1
ASSKRHRGQDNEQF
>TRBJ2-5|NA|TRBV29-1
SIGQGAGETQY
>TRBJ1-1|NA|TRBV5-4
ASSLDQFGNTEAF